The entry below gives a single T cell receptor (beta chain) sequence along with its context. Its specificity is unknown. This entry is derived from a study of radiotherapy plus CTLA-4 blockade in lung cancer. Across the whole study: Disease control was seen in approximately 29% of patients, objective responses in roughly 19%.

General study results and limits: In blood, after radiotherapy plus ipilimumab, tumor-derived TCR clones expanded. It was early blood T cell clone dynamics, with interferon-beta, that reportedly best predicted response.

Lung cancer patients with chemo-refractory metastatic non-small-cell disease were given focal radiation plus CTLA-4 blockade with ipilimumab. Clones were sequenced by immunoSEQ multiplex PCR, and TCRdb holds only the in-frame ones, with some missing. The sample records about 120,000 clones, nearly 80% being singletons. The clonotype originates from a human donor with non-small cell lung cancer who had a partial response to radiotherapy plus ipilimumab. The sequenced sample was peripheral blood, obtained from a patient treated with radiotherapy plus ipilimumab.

In DNA form, the CDR3 reads TGTGCCAGCAGTTACGAACAGCTAAACACTGAAGCTTTCTTT. Its protein product is CASSYEQLNTEAFF. The V call is TRBV6-5, the J call TRBJ1-1; D is ambiguous. The V gene lost 2 bases and the J gene lost 2 bases, with 9 bases spanning the gap. The CDR3 length is 14 residues. Germline CDR1 reads MNHEY; CDR2 reads SVGAGI.